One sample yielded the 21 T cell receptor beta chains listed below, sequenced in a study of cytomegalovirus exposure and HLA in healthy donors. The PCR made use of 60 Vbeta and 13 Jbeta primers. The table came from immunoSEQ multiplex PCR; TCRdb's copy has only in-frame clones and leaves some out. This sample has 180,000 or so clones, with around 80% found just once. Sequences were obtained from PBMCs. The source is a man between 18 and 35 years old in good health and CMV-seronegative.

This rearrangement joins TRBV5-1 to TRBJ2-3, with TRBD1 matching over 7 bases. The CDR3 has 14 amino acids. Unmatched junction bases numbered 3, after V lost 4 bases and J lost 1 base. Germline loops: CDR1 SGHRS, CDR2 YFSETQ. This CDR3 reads CASSTGQGTDTQYF. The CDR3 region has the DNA TGCGCCAGCAGCACCGGACAGGGCACAGATACGCAGTATTTT.

The DNA for the CDR3 is TGCGCCAGCAGCTTGAGCGGGGGAAACTACGAGCAGTACTTC. It specifies CASSLSGGNYEQYF. This sequence joins TRBV5-1 and TRBJ2-7; the match to TRBD2 covers 8 bases. In germline, CDR1 is SGHRS, CDR2 YFSETQ. V trimming: 1 base; J trimming: 3 bases; junction bases outside the gene matches: 3. CDR3 size: 14 residues.

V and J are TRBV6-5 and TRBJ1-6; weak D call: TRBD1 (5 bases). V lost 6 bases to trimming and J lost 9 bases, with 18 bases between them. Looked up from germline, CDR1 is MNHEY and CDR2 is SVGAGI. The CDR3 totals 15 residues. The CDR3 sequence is CASRPRGGSGSPLHF. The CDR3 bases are TGTGCCAGCAGACCACGTGGGGGGAGTGGTTCACCCCTCCACTTT.

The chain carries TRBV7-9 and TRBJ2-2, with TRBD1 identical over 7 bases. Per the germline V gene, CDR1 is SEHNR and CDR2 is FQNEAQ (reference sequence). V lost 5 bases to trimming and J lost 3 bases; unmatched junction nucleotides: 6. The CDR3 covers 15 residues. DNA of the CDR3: TGTGCCAGCAGCCGATCGGACAGGTACACCGGGGAGCTGTTTTTT. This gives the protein CASSRSDRYTGELFF.

As DNA, the CDR3 is TGTGCCAGGAACGGGGCCCAGTACTTC. This sequence encodes CARNGAQYF. The V call is TRBV3-1 (or the pseudogene TRBV3-2), the J call TRBJ2-5; D might be TRBD2 (5 bases). The length of the CDR3 is 9 residues. Germline loops: CDR1 LGHDT, CDR2 YNNKEL (reference sequence). Trimming shortened V by 9 bases and J by 9 bases, and 8 bases separated the two germline ends.

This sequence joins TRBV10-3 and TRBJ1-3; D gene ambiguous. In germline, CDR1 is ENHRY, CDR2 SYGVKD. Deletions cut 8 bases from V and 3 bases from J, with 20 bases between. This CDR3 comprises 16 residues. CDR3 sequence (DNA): TGTGCCATCTCTGAGGGTCGCGTCGCCGGTGGAAACACCATATATTTT. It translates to CAISEGRVAGGNTIYF.

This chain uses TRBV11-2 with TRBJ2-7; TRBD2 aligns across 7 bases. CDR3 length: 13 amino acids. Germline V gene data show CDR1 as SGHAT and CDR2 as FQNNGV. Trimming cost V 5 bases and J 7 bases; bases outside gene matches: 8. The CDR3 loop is CASSLGGGGEQYF. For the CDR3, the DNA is TGTGCCAGCAGCCTGGGGGGGGGAGGTGAGCAGTACTTC.

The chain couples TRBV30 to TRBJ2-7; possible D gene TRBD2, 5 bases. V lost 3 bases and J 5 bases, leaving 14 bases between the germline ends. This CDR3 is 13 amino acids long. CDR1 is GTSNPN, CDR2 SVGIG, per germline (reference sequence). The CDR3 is CAWRNPGTHEQYF. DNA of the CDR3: TGTGCCTGGAGAAATCCGGGAACCCACGAGCAGTACTTC.

CDR3 in amino acids: CASSVEWGIRGEQFF. DNA of the CDR3: TGTGCCAGCAGCGTAGAGTGGGGGATCAGGGGTGAGCAGTTCTTC. This chain links TRBV9 with TRBJ2-1, with a tentative D call TRBD1 (6 bases). V lost 0 bases to trimming and J lost 9 bases, with 16 bases between them. The V gene's germline CDR1 is SGDLS and CDR2 YYNGEE. The CDR3 length is 15 residues.

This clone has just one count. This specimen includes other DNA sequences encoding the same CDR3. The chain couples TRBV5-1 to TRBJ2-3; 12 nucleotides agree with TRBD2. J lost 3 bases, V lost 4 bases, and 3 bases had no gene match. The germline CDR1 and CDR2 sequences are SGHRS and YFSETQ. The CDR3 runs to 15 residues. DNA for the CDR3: TGCGCCAGCAGCCTAGCGGGAGGGCCAACAGATACGCAGTATTTT. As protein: CASSLAGGPTDTQYF.

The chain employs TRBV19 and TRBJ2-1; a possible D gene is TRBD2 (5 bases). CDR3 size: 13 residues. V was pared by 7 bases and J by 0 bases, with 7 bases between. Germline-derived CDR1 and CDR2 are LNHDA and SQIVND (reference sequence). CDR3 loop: CASTGSSYNEQFF. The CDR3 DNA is TGTGCCAGTACTGGGAGCTCCTACAATGAGCAGTTCTTC.

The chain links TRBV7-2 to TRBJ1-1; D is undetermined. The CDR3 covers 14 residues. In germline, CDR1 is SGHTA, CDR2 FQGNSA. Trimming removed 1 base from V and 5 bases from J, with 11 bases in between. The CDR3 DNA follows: TGTGCCAGCAGCTTAGAGAGAGGGAGGACTGAAGCTTTCTTT. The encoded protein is CASSLERGRTEAFF.

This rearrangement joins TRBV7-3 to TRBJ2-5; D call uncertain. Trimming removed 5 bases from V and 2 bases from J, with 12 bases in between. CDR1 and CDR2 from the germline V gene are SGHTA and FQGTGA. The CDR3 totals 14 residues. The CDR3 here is CASSPNSIQETQYF. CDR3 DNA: TGTGCCAGCAGCCCAAACTCCATTCAAGAGACCCAGTACTTC.

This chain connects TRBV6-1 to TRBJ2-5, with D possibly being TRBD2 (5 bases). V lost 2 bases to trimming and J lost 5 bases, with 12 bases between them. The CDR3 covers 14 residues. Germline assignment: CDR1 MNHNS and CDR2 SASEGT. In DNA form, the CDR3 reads TGTGCCAGCAGTGAACAAAGCGGAAAGGAGACCCAGTACTTC. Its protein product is CASSEQSGKETQYF.

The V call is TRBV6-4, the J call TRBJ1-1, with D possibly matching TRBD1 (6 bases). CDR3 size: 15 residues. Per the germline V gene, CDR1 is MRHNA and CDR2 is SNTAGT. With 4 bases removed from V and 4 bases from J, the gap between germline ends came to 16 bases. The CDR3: CASSVRGLRSTEAFF. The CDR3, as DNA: TGTGCCAGCAGTGTCAGGGGTCTTCGGAGCACTGAAGCTTTCTTT.

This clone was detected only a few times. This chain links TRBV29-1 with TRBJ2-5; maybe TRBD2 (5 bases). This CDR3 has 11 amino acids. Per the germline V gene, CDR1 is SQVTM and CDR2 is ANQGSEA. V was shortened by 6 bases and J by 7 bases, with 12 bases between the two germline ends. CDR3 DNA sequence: TGCAGCGTAAGTTCTGCGGGGACCCAGTACTTC. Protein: CSVSSAGTQYF.

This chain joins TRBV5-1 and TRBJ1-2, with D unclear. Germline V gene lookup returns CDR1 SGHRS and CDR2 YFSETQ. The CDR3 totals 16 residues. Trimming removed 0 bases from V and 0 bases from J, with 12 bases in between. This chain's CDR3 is CASSLAAGVPNYGYTF. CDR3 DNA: TGCGCCAGCAGCTTGGCCGCGGGTGTACCTAACTATGGCTACACCTTC.

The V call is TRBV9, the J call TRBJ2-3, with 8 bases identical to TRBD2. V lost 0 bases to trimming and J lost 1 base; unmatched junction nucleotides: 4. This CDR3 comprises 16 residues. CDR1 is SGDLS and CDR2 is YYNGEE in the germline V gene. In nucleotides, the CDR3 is TGTGCCAGCAGCGTAGTGGGTAGCGGGGGCACAGATACGCAGTATTTT. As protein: CASSVVGSGGTDTQYF.

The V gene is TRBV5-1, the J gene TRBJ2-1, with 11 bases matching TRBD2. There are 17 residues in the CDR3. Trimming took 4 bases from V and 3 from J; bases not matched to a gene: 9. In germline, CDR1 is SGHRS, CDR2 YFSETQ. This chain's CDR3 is CASSLLPGLAVYNEQFF. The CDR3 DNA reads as TGCGCCAGCAGCCTCCTCCCGGGACTAGCGGTCTACAATGAGCAGTTCTTC.

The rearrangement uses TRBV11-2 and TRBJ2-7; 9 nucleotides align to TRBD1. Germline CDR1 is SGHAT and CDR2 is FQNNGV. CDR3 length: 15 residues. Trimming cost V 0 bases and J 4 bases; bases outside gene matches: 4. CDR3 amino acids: CASSLEFGQGYEQYF. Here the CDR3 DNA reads TGTGCCAGCAGCTTAGAATTTGGACAGGGGTACGAGCAGTACTTC.

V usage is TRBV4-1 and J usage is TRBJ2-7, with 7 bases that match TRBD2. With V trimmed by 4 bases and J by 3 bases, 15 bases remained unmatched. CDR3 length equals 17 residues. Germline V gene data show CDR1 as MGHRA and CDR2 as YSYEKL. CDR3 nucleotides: TGCGCCAGCAGCCTGGCTCTTGGGACTATCCAAAACTACGAGCAGTACTTC. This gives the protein CASSLALGTIQNYEQYF.